The 8 T cell receptor beta chains below were found in one sample sequenced in a study of human T cells and chemical hapten exposure. As for time point: healthy volunteer bleed at 2 weeks. RNA extraction used unfractionated whole blood as the source of total RNA. TCRdb re-analysed the RACE reads in MiXCR, keeping a single row per CDR3 protein. Of around 130,000 distinct CDR3 sequences listed, around 8.3% were seen once; the top ten hold around 2%. The sequenced material came from whole blood. Receptor source: a male donor in good health. Some clones in this sample may be carry-over from other donors' samples.

This clonotype was seen more than once but under ten times. The rearrangement links TRBV28 to TRBJ2-7; D could derive from TRBD1 or TRBD2 (5 bases each). The length of the CDR3 is 16 residues. V lost 5 bases, J lost 4 bases, and 21 bases lay in between. From germline, CDR1 is MDHEN and CDR2 SYDVKM. CDR3 bases: TGTGCCAGCAGTGGAGTGGGACCGGCGGCCCTGTACGAGCAGTACTTC. The encoded protein is CASSGVGPAALYEQYF.

This sequence joins TRBV29-1 and TRBJ2-1; TRBD2 aligns across 14 bases. The germline V gene encodes CDR1 SQVTM and CDR2 ANQGSEA. V was pared by 8 bases and J by 9 bases, with 9 bases of the junction left unmatched. CDR3 size: 14 residues. Here the CDR3 reads CSYTGTSGRIEQFF. The CDR3 DNA reads as TGCAGCTACACGGGGACTAGCGGGAGAATTGAGCAGTTCTTC.

This clonotype occurred a few times. CDR3 in DNA: TGTGCCAGCAGCCTTGATGCTAACTATGGCTACACCTTC. Its protein product is CASSLDANYGYTF. The chain couples TRBV6-5 to TRBJ1-2; no clear D gene. The CDR3 contains 13 residues. The germline V and J ends were trimmed by 6 bases and 0 bases, with 8 bases remaining between them. Germline V gives CDR1 MNHEY, CDR2 SVGAGI.

This clonotype was picked up many times. The V and J genes are TRBV5-1 and TRBJ2-3; the D gene could be TRBD1 or TRBD2 (5 bases each). CDR3 length: 16 amino acids. Germline V gene data show CDR1 as SGHRS and CDR2 as YFSETQ. Trimming pared 4 bases from V and 3 bases from J, leaving 18 bases between. The CDR3 region has the DNA TGCGCCAGCAGCCCGGAATTTGGGGGTGAGACAGATACGCAGTATTTT. Translating gives CASSPEFGGETDTQYF.

The rearrangement uses TRBV12-5 and TRBJ2-3; D ambiguous. The CDR3 has 15 residues. V was clipped by 1 base and J by 4 bases, with 12 bases between them. The germline CDR1 and CDR2 sequences are LGHNT and FRNRAP. CDR3 sequence (DNA): TGTGCTAGTGGTTTGGATATATCTGGGGCAGATACGCAGTATTTT. It translates to CASGLDISGADTQYF.

This clonotype appeared a few times. The chain uses TRBV6-2 or TRBV6-3 and TRBJ1-6, with a possible D match to TRBD1 (5 bases). The germline CDR1 and CDR2 sequences are MNHEY and SVGEGT. V lost 4 bases and J 8 bases, leaving 15 bases between the germline ends. This CDR3 spans 15 amino acids. The CDR3, as DNA: TGTGCCAGCAGTTTTGGGACCTCTGGCTATTCACCCCTCCACTTT. Its protein product is CASSFGTSGYSPLHF.

This chain uses TRBV15 with TRBJ2-7; D remains unclear. CDR3 size: 13 residues. Germline V gene data show CDR1 as LNHNV and CDR2 as YYDKDF (reference sequence). Trimming removed 3 bases from V and 1 base from J, with 7 bases in between. Here the CDR3 DNA reads TGTGCCACCAGCAGTCACGGGTCCTACGAGCAGTACTTC. Amino acid sequence: CATSSHGSYEQYF.

This clonotype has a count of ten or more. The V call is TRBV29-1, the J call TRBJ1-1; D unresolved. This CDR3 is built from 13 residues. The germline V gene encodes CDR1 SQVTM and CDR2 ANQGSEA. V lost 4 bases and J 2 bases, leaving 11 bases between the germline ends. CDR3 protein: CSVAPQTNTEAFF. The CDR3 DNA reads TGCAGCGTTGCCCCGCAGACCAACACTGAAGCTTTCTTT.